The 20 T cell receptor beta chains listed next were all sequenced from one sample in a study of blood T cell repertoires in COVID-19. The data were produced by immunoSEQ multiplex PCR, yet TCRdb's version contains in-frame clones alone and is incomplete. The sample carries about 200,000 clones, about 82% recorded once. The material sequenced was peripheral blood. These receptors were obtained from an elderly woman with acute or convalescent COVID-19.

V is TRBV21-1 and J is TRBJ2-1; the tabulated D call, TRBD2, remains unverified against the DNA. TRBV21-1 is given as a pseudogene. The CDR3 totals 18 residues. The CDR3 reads CASSATSGGAPAADEQFF. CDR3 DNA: TGTGCCAGCAGCGCGACTAGCGGGGGGGCTCCCGCGGCGGATGAGCAGTTCTTC.

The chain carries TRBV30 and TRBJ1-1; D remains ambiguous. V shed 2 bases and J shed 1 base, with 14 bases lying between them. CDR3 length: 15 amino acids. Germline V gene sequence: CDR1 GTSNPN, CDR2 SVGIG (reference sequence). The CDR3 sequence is CAWSPTTSANTEAFF. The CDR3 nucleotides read TGTGCCTGGAGTCCTACGACGAGCGCGAACACTGAAGCTTTCTTT. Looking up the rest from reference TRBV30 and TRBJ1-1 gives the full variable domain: SQTIHQWPATLVQPVGSPLSLECTVEGTSNPNLYWYRQAAGRGLQLLFYSVGIGQISSEVPQNLSASRPQDRQFILSSKKLLLSDSGFYLCAWSPTTSANTEAFFGQGTRLTVV.

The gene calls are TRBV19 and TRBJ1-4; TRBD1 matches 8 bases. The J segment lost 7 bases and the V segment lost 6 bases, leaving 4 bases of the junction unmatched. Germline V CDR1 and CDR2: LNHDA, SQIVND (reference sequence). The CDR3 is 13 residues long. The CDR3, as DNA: TGTGCCAGTAGGCAGGGGGCTGCTGAAAAACTGTTTTTT. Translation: CASRQGAAEKLFF.

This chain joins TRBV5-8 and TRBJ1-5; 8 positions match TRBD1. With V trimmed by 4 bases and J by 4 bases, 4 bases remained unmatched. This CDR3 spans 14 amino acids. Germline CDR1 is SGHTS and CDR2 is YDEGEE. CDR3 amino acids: CASSPRDRNQPQHF. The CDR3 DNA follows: TGTGCCAGCAGCCCCCGGGACAGGAATCAGCCCCAGCATTTT.

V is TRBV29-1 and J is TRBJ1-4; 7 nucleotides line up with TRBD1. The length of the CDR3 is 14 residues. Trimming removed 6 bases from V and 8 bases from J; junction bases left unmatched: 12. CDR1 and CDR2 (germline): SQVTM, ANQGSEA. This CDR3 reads CSVPSDRVGEKLFF. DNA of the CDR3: TGCAGCGTCCCGTCCGACAGGGTAGGGGAAAAACTGTTTTTT.

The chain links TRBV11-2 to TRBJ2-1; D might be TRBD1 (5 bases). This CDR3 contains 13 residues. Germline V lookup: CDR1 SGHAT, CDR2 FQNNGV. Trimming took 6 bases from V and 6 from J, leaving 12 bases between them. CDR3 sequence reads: CASRWTPRNEQFF. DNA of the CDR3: TGTGCCAGCAGGTGGACACCGCGCAATGAGCAGTTCTTC.

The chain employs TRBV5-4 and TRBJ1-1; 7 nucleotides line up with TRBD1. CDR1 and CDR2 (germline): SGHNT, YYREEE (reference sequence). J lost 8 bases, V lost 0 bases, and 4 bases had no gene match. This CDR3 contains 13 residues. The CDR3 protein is CASSLGQGVEAFF. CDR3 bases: TGTGCCAGCAGCTTGGGGCAGGGGGTGGAAGCTTTCTTT.

CDR3 nucleotides: TGTGCCAGTACCGGGACAGGGGGCTTCGTGGCCACCTTC. Its translation: CASTGTGGFVATF. The chain joins TRBV19 to TRBJ1-2, with 12 nucleotides matching TRBD1. After removal of 7 bases from V and 13 bases from J, the junction contained 10 bases not matched to a gene. CDR1 and CDR2 from the germline V gene are LNHDA and SQIVND (reference sequence). The CDR3 has 13 amino acids.

The CDR3 DNA sequence: TGTGCCAGCAGCCAGGGGGGGCTGGCCTACAATGAGCAGTTCTTC. The encoded protein is CASSQGGLAYNEQFF. The chain is built from TRBV3-1 (or the pseudogene TRBV3-2) and TRBJ2-1; D may be TRBD2 (7 bases). V lost 3 bases and J lost 2, with 11 bases in between. CDR3 size: 15 residues. The germline gives CDR1 LGHDT, CDR2 YNNKEL (reference sequence).

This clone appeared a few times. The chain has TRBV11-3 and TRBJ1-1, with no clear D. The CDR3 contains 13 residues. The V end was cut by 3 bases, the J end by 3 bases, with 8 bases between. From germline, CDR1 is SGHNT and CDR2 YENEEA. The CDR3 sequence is CASSFQRDTEAFF. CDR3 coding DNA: TGTGCCAGCAGCTTCCAACGAGACACTGAAGCTTTCTTT.

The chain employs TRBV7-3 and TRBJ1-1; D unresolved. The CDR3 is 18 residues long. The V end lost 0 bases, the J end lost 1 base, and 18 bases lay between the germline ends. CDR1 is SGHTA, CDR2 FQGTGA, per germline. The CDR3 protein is CASSLTAQSSTSNTEAFF. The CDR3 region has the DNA TGTGCCAGCAGCTTAACGGCACAGTCATCCACATCGAACACTGAAGCTTTCTTT.

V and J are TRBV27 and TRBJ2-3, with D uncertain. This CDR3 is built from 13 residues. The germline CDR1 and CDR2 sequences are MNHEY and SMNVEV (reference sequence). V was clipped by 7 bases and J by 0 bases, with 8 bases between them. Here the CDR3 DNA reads TGTGCCAGCAAACCAGTTAGCACAGATACGCAGTATTTT. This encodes CASKPVSTDTQYF.

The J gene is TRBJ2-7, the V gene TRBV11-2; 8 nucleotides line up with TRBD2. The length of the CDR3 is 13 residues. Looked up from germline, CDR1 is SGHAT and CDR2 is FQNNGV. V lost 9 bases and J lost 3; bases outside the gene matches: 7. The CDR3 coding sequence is TGTGCCAGTACTAGCGGAATACTCTACGAGCAGTACTTC. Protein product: CASTSGILYEQYF.

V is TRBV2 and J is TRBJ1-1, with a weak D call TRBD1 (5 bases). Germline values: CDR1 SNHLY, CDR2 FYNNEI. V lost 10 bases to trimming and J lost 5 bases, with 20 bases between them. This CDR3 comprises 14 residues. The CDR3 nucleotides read TGTGCCATCCCGATGAGGCCAGGGTGGACTGAAGCTTTCTTT. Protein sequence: CAIPMRPGWTEAFF.

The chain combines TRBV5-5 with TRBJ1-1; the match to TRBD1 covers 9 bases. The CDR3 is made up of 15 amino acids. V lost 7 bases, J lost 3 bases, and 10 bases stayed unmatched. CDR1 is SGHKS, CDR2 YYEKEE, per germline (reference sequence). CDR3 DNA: TGTGCCAGCGCTCCGGGACAGGGTTATTACACTGAAGCTTTCTTT. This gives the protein CASAPGQGYYTEAFF.

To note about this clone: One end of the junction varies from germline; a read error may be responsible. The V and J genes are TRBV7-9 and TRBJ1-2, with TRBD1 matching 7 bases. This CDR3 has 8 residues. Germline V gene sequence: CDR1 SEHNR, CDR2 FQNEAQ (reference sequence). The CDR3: CAFGQEGF. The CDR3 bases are TGTGCCTTTGGACAGGAAGGCTTC.

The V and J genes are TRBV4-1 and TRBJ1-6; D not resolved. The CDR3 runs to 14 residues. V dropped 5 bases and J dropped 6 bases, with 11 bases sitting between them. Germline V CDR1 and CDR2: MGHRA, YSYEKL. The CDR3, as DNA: TGCGCCAGCAGCTACCAGCGCACTAATTCACCCCTCCACTTT. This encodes CASSYQRTNSPLHF.

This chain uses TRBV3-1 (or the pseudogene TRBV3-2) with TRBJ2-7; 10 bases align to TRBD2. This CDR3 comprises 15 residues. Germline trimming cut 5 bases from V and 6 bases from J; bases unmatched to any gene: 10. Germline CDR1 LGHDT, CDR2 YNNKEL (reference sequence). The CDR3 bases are TGTGCCAGCAGCAGAACTAGCGGGAATTCCCTCGAGCAGTACTTC. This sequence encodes CASSRTSGNSLEQYF.

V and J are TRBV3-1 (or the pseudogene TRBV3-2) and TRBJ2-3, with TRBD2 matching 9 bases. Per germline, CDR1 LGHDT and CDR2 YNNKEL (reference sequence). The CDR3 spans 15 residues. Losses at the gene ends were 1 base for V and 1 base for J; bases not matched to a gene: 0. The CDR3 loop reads CASSQGLAGTDTQYF. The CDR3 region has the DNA TGTGCCAGCAGCCAAGGACTAGCGGGCACAGATACGCAGTATTTT.

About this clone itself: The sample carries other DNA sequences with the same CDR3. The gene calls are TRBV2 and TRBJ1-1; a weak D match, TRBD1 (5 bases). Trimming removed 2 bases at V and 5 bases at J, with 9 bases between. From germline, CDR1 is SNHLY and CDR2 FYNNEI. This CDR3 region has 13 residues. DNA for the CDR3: TGTGCCAGCAGTGAAATCGGGGGGACTGAAGCTTTCTTT. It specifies CASSEIGGTEAFF.